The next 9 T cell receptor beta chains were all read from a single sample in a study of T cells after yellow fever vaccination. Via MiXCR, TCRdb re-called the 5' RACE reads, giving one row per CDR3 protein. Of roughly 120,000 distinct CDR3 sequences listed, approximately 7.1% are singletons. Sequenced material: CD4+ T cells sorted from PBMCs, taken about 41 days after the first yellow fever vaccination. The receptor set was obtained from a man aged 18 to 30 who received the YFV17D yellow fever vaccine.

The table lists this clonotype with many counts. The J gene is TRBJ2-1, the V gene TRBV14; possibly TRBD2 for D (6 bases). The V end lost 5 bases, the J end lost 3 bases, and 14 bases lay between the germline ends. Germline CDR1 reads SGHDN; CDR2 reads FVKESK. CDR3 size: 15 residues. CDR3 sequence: CASSAPGLNYNEQFF. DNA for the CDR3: TGTGCCAGCAGCGCCCCGGGACTTAACTACAATGAGCAGTTCTTC.

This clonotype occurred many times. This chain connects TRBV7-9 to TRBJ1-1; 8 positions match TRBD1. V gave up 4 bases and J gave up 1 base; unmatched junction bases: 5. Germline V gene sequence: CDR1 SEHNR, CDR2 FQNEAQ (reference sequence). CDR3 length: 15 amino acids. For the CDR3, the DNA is TGTGCCAGCAGCTACGGACAGGGATCGAACACTGAAGCTTTCTTT. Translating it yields CASSYGQGSNTEAFF.

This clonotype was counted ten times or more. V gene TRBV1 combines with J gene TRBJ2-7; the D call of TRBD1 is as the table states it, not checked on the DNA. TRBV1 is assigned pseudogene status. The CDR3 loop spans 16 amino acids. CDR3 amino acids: CTSSQDSRRQGYEQYV. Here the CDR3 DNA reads TGCACCAGCAGCCAAGATAGTCGGCGACAGGGGTACGAGCAGTACGTC.

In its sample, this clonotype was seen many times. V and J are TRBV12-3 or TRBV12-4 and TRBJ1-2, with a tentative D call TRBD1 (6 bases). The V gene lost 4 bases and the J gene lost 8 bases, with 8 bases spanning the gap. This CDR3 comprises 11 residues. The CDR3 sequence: CASSSQGGYTF. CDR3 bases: TGTGCCAGCAGTTCCCAGGGGGGCTACACCTTC.

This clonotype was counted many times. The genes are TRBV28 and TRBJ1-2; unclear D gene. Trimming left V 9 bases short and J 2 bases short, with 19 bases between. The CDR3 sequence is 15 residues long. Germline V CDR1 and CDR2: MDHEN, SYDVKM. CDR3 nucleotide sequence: TGTGCCAGTTTTAGTGTGGGCAGAGAGAACTATGGCTACACCTTC. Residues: CASFSVGRENYGYTF.

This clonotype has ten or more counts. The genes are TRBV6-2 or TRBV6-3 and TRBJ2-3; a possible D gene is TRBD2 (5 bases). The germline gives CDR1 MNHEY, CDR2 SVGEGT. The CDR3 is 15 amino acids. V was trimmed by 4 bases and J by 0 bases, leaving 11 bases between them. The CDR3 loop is CASSSAGGSTDTQYF. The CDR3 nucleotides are TGTGCCAGCAGTTCCGCGGGTGGTAGCACAGATACGCAGTATTTT.

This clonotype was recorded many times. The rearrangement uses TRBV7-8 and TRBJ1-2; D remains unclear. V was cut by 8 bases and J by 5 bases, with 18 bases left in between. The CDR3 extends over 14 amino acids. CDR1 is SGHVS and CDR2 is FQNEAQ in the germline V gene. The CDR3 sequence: CASSTGPQGYGYTF. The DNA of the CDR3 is TGTGCCAGCTCAACCGGGCCTCAAGGGTATGGCTACACCTTC.

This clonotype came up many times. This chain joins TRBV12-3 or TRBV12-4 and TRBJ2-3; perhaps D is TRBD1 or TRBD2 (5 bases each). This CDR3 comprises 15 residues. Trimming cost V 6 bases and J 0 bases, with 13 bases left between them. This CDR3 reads CASSAGTISTDTQYF. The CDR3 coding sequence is TGTGCCAGCAGCGCCGGGACCATAAGCACAGATACGCAGTATTTT.

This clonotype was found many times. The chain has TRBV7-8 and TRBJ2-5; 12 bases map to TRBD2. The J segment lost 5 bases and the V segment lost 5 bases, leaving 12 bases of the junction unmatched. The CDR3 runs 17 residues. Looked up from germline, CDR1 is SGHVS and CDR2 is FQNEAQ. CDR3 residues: CASSPRLAGAHAETQYF. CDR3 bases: TGTGCCAGCAGCCCTAGACTAGCGGGGGCGCACGCGGAGACCCAGTACTTC.